This T cell receptor (beta chain) was found in a study of T cell repertoires in cytomegalovirus infection. The wider study: CMV infection plus the matching HLA type was flagged by public TCR beta signatures. Regarding the study as a whole: Summed frequency of shared TCR beta families picked out CMV carriers who also had the relevant HLA. HLA-C-restricted CMV clonotypes gave the most frequent clonotype in two of eight donors.

In regard to this clonotype: What it recognizes is unknown.

Each CDR3 protein gets one entry after TCRdb re-called the reads with MiXCR. The top ten hold roughly an eighth of the sample, which has around 900,000 distinct CDR3 sequences, under 40% seen once. V gave up 6 bases and J gave up 4 bases, with 16 bases separating them. This CDR3 has 14 amino acids. The chain carries TRBV12-3 or TRBV12-4 and TRBJ2-7; D is uncertain. The source of this sequence is a human donor in good health (CMV status not recorded). Some clones in this sample may be carry-over from other donors' samples. Sequenced here: cultured CD8+ T cells from PBMCs, sampled from culture after CMV antigen stimulation. The CDR3 region has the DNA TGTGCCAGCAGCCGCCACCTCTACAATTACGAGCAGTACTTC. Translation gives CASSRHLYNYEQYF.